A single sample is the source of the 2 T cell receptor beta chains below, sequenced in a study of early T cells in non-severe SARS-CoV-2 infection. TCRdb re-derived calls from the 5' RACE reads in MiXCR, one entry per CDR3 protein. Of some 70,000 distinct CDR3 sequences detected, roughly a tenth appear once; the ten largest clones hold about 6.1%. The source material was whole blood. The receptor set was obtained from an adult who was a healthcare worker with PCR-confirmed SARS-CoV-2 infection or an uninfected control (not recorded which).

This clonotype showed up many times. The chain uses TRBV21-1 and TRBJ2-1; the tabulated D call, TRBD1, remains unverified against the DNA. TRBV21-1 counts as a pseudogene. The CDR3 extends over 14 amino acids. The CDR3 nucleotides read TGTGCCAGCACGCCGACAGGGGTGTGCAATGAGCAGTTCTTC. This gives the protein CASTPTGVCNEQFF.

This clonotype has ten or more counts. The J gene is TRBJ2-2, the V gene TRBV13; TRBD1 matches at 7 bases. Germline V lookup: CDR1 PRHDT, CDR2 FYEKMQ (reference sequence). The CDR3 runs to 16 residues. The V segment lost 0 bases and the J segment 1 base; nucleotides outside the gene matches: 2. As DNA, the CDR3 is TGTGCCAGCAGCTTAGGTGGGACAGAGAACACCGGGGAGCTGTTTTTT. Protein product: CASSLGGTENTGELFF.